This is a list of T cell receptor beta chains from one sample in a study of T cells in localized non-small cell lung cancer. Profiling relied on immunoSEQ multiplex PCR, and the TCRdb table lists in-frame clones only, not all of them. The sample has 20,000 to 25,000 clones; about 81% are singletons. The input for sequencing was peripheral blood, taken before any cancer treatment. Receptor source: a man between 40 and 75 years old with stage I lung adenocarcinoma. Both conserved end residues are part of each CDR3. Each record gives: CDR3 protein, CDR3 DNA, D gene, J gene, clone size, V gene. The D gene is left open where the match is weak. Rows give clone size only sometimes, using once, few, many, or a class for an expanded clone.

CDR3aa: CASREGGLAVHRQYF
CDR3nt: TGTGCCAGCAGGGAGGGGGGTCTAGCGGTCCACAGGCAGTACTTC
d_gene: .
j_gene: TRBJ2-7
abundance: .
v_gene: TRBV2

CDR3aa: CASSIGGVQETQYF
CDR3nt: TGTGCCAGTAGTATAGGAGGGGTCCAAGAGACCCAGTACTTC
d_gene: .
j_gene: TRBJ2-5
abundance: .
v_gene: TRBV19

CDR3aa: CASSLGSRYLSVCGELFF
CDR3nt: TGTGCCAGCAGTTTAGGGTCCCGTTATCTAAGTGTATGCGGGGAGCTGTTTTTT
d_gene: .
j_gene: TRBJ2-2
abundance: .
v_gene: TRBV27

CDR3aa: CATLEDSYNEQFF
CDR3nt: TGTGCCACCCTAGAAGACTCCTACAATGAGCAGTTCTTC
d_gene: .
j_gene: TRBJ2-1
abundance: .
v_gene: TRBV7-9

CDR3aa: CASSLGDGAGANVLTF
CDR3nt: TGTGCCAGCAGCTTAGGTGATGGGGCTGGGGCCAACGTCCTGACTTTC
d_gene: .
j_gene: TRBJ2-6
abundance: once
v_gene: TRBV7-2

CDR3aa: CASSPGTFTGELFF
CDR3nt: TGTGCCAGCAGCCCGGGGACCTTCACCGGGGAGCTGTTTTTT
d_gene: .
j_gene: TRBJ2-2
abundance: .
v_gene: TRBV7-3

CDR3aa: CASRPSGGASYNEQFF
CDR3nt: TGTGCCAGCAGACCTAGCGGGGGGGCATCCTACAATGAGCAGTTCTTC
d_gene: TRBD2
j_gene: TRBJ2-1
abundance: .
v_gene: TRBV28

CDR3aa: CASRQGEDTQYF
CDR3nt: TGCGCCAGCAGACAAGGAGAAGATACGCAGTATTTT
d_gene: .
j_gene: TRBJ2-3
abundance: few
v_gene: TRBV5-1

CDR3aa: CASSPGTRLAYEQYF
CDR3nt: TGTGCCAGCAGCCCAGGGACTAGATTAGCCTACGAGCAGTACTTC
d_gene: TRBD2
j_gene: TRBJ2-7
abundance: .
v_gene: TRBV11-2

CDR3aa: CATSRFNPAGQIYEQYF
CDR3nt: TGTGCCACCAGCAGGTTTAATCCAGCGGGACAGATATACGAGCAGTACTTC
d_gene: .
j_gene: TRBJ2-7
abundance: .
v_gene: TRBV15

CDR3aa: CAISEIGEAQPQHF
CDR3nt: TGTGCCATCAGTGAGATCGGGGAAGCTCAGCCCCAGCATTTT
d_gene: .
j_gene: TRBJ1-5
abundance: .
v_gene: TRBV10-3

CDR3aa: CASSLSAIQETQYF
CDR3nt: TGTGCCAGCAGCTTGTCGGCTATTCAAGAGACCCAGTACTTC
d_gene: .
j_gene: TRBJ2-5
abundance: .
v_gene: TRBV7-2

CDR3aa: CASSLGGPYEQYF
CDR3nt: TGTGCCAGCAGCTTGGGGGGCCCCTACGAGCAGTACTTC
d_gene: .
j_gene: TRBJ2-7
abundance: once
v_gene: TRBV5-5

CDR3aa: CASSQFKRESPYEQYF
CDR3nt: TGCGCCAGCAGCCAATTCAAGCGGGAGTCCCCTTACGAGCAGTACTTC
d_gene: TRBD2
j_gene: TRBJ2-7
abundance: .
v_gene: TRBV4-1

CDR3aa: CASSPTGGTGELFF
CDR3nt: TGTGCCAGCAGCCCTACAGGGGGCACCGGGGAGCTGTTTTTT
d_gene: TRBD1
j_gene: TRBJ2-2
abundance: .
v_gene: TRBV9

CDR3aa: CASSPRQNGYTF
CDR3nt: TGTGCCAGCTCACCCCGACAGAATGGCTACACCTTC
d_gene: .
j_gene: TRBJ1-2
abundance: once
v_gene: TRBV18

CDR3aa: CASERTARDPDTQYF
CDR3nt: TGTGCCAGCGAACGAACAGCGAGAGACCCAGATACGCAGTATTTT
d_gene: .
j_gene: TRBJ2-3
abundance: once
v_gene: TRBV5-4

CDR3aa: CASSLRKAGSRNTIYF
CDR3nt: TGTGCCAGCAGCTTGCGTAAGGCGGGGAGCAGAAACACCATATATTTT
d_gene: .
j_gene: TRBJ1-3
abundance: .
v_gene: TRBV7-2

CDR3aa: CASSASGGAHDFYGYTF
CDR3nt: TGTGCCAGCAGTGCGTCAGGGGGCGCCCACGATTTCTATGGCTACACCTTC
d_gene: TRBD1
j_gene: TRBJ1-2
abundance: .
v_gene: TRBV27

CDR3aa: CATSRDRSGLSCEQYF
CDR3nt: TGTGCCACCAGCAGAGACCGTAGCGGGCTGTCCTGCGAGCAGTACTTC
d_gene: TRBD2
j_gene: TRBJ2-7
abundance: .
v_gene: TRBV15

CDR3aa: CAIGTGDSNQPQHF
CDR3nt: TGTGCCATCGGGACAGGGGATAGCAATCAGCCCCAGCATTTT
d_gene: TRBD1
j_gene: TRBJ1-5
abundance: medium-sized
v_gene: TRBV10-3

CDR3aa: CASSSSTDTQYF
CDR3nt: TGTGCCAGCAGCTCCAGCACAGATACGCAGTATTTT
d_gene: .
j_gene: TRBJ2-3
abundance: .
v_gene: TRBV7-2

CDR3aa: CASSPPVVGYTF
CDR3nt: TGTGCCAGCTCCCCCCCAGTCGTGGGCTACACCTTC
d_gene: .
j_gene: TRBJ1-2
abundance: .
v_gene: TRBV18

CDR3aa: CASSTTGGPTDTQYF
CDR3nt: TGTGCCAGCAGCACCACAGGGGGGCCCACAGATACGCAGTATTTT
d_gene: TRBD1
j_gene: TRBJ2-3
abundance: .
v_gene: TRBV13

CDR3aa: CASSQEDQGPYEQYF
CDR3nt: TGCGCCAGCAGCCAAGAGGACCAGGGCCCCTACGAGCAGTACTTC
d_gene: .
j_gene: TRBJ2-7
abundance: .
v_gene: TRBV4-1

CDR3aa: CARRGGRQETQYF
CDR3nt: TGTGCCAGGCGGGGTGGACGCCAAGAGACCCAGTACTTC
d_gene: .
j_gene: TRBJ2-5
abundance: once
v_gene: TRBV7-3

CDR3aa: CASSRQGTGGTEAFF
CDR3nt: TGTGCCAGCAGCCGGCAGGGGACGGGAGGCACTGAAGCTTTCTTT
d_gene: .
j_gene: TRBJ1-1
abundance: .
v_gene: TRBV4-2

CDR3aa: CASSFSGGGAGDTQYF
CDR3nt: TGTGCCAGCAGCTTCTCAGGTGGGGGGGCCGGAGATACGCAGTATTTT
d_gene: .
j_gene: TRBJ2-3
abundance: .
v_gene: TRBV11-3

CDR3aa: CAILFPRPGLQTYEQYF
CDR3nt: TGTGCCATCCTTTTCCCTAGGCCGGGACTACAGACCTACGAGCAGTACTTC
d_gene: .
j_gene: TRBJ2-7
abundance: .
v_gene: TRBV21-1

CDR3aa: CACTTGGFYGYTF
CDR3nt: TGTGCCTGCACGACAGGGGGGTTCTATGGCTACACCTTC
d_gene: TRBD1
j_gene: TRBJ1-2
abundance: once
v_gene: TRBV30

CDR3aa: CASSLLPGLAAYEQYF
CDR3nt: TGTGCCAGCAGCTTACTACCGGGACTAGCGGCCTACGAGCAGTACTTC
d_gene: TRBD2
j_gene: TRBJ2-7
abundance: .
v_gene: TRBV7-2

CDR3aa: CASSEQGAGNTEAFF
CDR3nt: TGCGCCAGCAGCGAACAGGGGGCCGGGAACACTGAAGCTTTCTTT
d_gene: TRBD1
j_gene: TRBJ1-1
abundance: .
v_gene: TRBV5-1

CDR3aa: CASSSGTGGGELFF
CDR3nt: TGTGCCAGCAGCTCCGGGACAGGCGGTGGGGAGCTGTTTTTT
d_gene: TRBD1
j_gene: TRBJ2-2
abundance: .
v_gene: TRBV7-7

CDR3aa: CASSARADSTDTQYF
CDR3nt: TGTGCCAGCAGCGCTCGGGCCGATAGCACAGATACGCAGTATTTT
d_gene: .
j_gene: TRBJ2-3
abundance: .
v_gene: TRBV9

CDR3aa: CASSPPSGSFYEQYF
CDR3nt: TGTGCCAGCAGTCCTCCTAGCGGGAGTTTTTACGAGCAGTACTTC
d_gene: TRBD2
j_gene: TRBJ2-7
abundance: few
v_gene: TRBV9

CDR3aa: CAWSVKAGAGAFF
CDR3nt: TGTGCCTGGAGTGTAAAGGCAGGGGCAGGAGCTTTCTTT
d_gene: .
j_gene: TRBJ1-1
abundance: .
v_gene: TRBV30

CDR3aa: CASSPAVGSFGYTF
CDR3nt: TGTGCCAGCAGTCCCGCCGTGGGAAGCTTCGGCTACACCTTC
d_gene: .
j_gene: TRBJ1-2
abundance: .
v_gene: TRBV28

CDR3aa: CASKLGGNSNQPQHF
CDR3nt: TGTGCCAGCAAGTTGGGCGGAAATAGCAATCAGCCCCAGCATTTT
d_gene: .
j_gene: TRBJ1-5
abundance: .
v_gene: TRBV28

CDR3aa: CASSQDFPRTGSYEQYF
CDR3nt: TGCGCCAGCAGCCAAGATTTTCCGAGGACAGGCTCCTACGAGCAGTACTTC
d_gene: TRBD1
j_gene: TRBJ2-7
abundance: .
v_gene: TRBV4-3

CDR3aa: CASSVSSGYSTDTQYF
CDR3nt: TGTGCCAGCAGCGTAAGTAGCGGATATAGCACAGATACGCAGTATTTT
d_gene: .
j_gene: TRBJ2-3
abundance: .
v_gene: TRBV9

CDR3aa: CASSLAGSYSNQPQHF
CDR3nt: TGTGCCAGCAGCTTAGCCGGGTCCTATAGCAATCAGCCCCAGCATTTT
d_gene: .
j_gene: TRBJ1-5
abundance: .
v_gene: TRBV7-2

CDR3aa: CASSLTEGGNQPQHF
CDR3nt: TGTGCCAGCAGCTTAACCGAAGGGGGCAATCAGCCCCAGCATTTT
d_gene: .
j_gene: TRBJ1-5
abundance: .
v_gene: TRBV7-3